The sequence of this T cell receptor (beta chain) was determined in a study of T cell responses to AZD1222 COVID-19 vaccine. Study-level results: Spike-specific TCR breadth and depth grew following two AZD1222 doses. Clonal diversity may have been underestimated, and the donors were mostly white British, with more females than males.

Measured with immunoSEQ multiplex PCR; TCRdb has only the in-frame clones, and not every one. In the table there are 150,000 to 190,000 clones, more than 85% of which are singletons. The trim removed 5 bases at V and 9 bases at J, leaving 9 bases unmatched. Germline CDR1 reads MGHRA; CDR2 reads YSYEKL. The CDR3 is 13 amino acids. With respect to this clone: The antigen remains undetermined.

The sequencing here drew on peripheral blood, taken after recovery from COVID-19. The rearrangement links TRBV4-1 to TRBJ1-1; 7 positions agree with TRBD1. The receptor comes from an adult who had recovered from COVID-19. This CDR3 reads CASSSDPGQKAFF. DNA for the CDR3: TGCGCCAGCAGCTCCGATCCGGGACAGAAAGCTTTCTTT.